This is a list of T cell receptor beta chains from one sample in a study of chemoradiotherapy in HPV16-positive cancers. Profiled with immunoSEQ multiplex PCR; TCRdb holds only in-frame clones, not every one. The data show about 12,000 clones, roughly 90% seen once. Source: blood, taken from a patient who underwent chemoradiotherapy. The receptors were sampled from a human donor with HPV-associated anogenital cancer. CDR3s include the opening cysteine and the closing phenylalanine or tryptophan. A D gene is named only where the DNA matches it firmly. Clone size is shown for a subset of rows, as once, few, many or a class of expanded clone.

NA	NA	TRBV27	TRBJ1-2	CASSLSPGGDYGYTF	TGTGCCAGCAGTTTATCCCCGGGGGGGGACTATGGCTACACCTTC
NA	NA	TRBV6-6	TRBJ2-2	CASSYGAGSAGELFF	TGTGCCAGCAGTTACGGGGCAGGGTCGGCCGGGGAGCTGTTTTTT
TRBD1	NA	TRBV5-1	TRBJ2-1	CASSTDRVGSYNEQFF	TGCGCCAGCAGCACGGACAGGGTTGGATCCTACAATGAGCAGTTCTTC
NA	NA	TRBV15	TRBJ1-5	CATGKHDSNQPQHF	TGTGCCACCGGTAAACATGATAGCAATCAGCCCCAGCATTTT
NA	NA	TRBV13	TRBJ2-1	CASSPTGSYSSYNEQFF	TGTGCCAGCTCTCCGACAGGATCCTATAGCTCCTACAATGAGCAGTTCTTC
NA	NA	TRBV6-5	TRBJ1-1	CASRAQRLNTEAFF	TGTGCCAGCAGAGCCCAGAGATTGAACACTGAAGCTTTCTTT
NA	NA	TRBV4-2	TRBJ1-6	CASSQGTQTHSPLHF	TGTGCCAGCAGCCAGGGGACTCAAACACACTCACCCCTCCACTTT
TRBD2	NA	TRBV7-3	TRBJ2-3	CASSLTSGGAMGQYF	TGTGCCAGCAGCTTAACTAGCGGGGGGGCCATGGGGCAGTATTTT
TRBD1	NA	TRBV19	TRBJ2-2	CATRALTGGDTGELFF	TGTGCCACCCGGGCTTTGACAGGGGGAGATACCGGGGAGCTGTTTTTT
NA	NA	TRBV19	TRBJ2-5	CASSFGPTYETQYF	TGTGCCAGTAGTTTCGGCCCCACGTATGAGACCCAGTACTTC
NA	NA	TRBV5-1	TRBJ1-2	CASSLARTPNYGYTF	TGCGCCAGCAGCTTGGCCCGTACCCCTAACTATGGCTACACCTTC
TRBD1	few	TRBV4-2	TRBJ2-3	CASSQDTGTGPDTQYF	TGTGCCAGCAGCCAAGATACCGGGACAGGGCCAGATACGCAGTATTTT
NA	NA	TRBV5-5	TRBJ2-3	CASSPAVVSTDTQYF	TGTGCCAGCAGCCCGGCTGTTGTCAGCACAGATACGCAGTATTTT
TRBD1	NA	TRBV7-8	TRBJ1-6	CASSLGRRGTVDNSPLHF	TGTGCCAGCAGCTTAGGCCGACGGGGGACAGTCGATAATTCACCCCTCCACTTT
NA	NA	TRBV7-2	TRBJ2-3	CASSLFRTAGTQYF	TGTGCCAGCAGCTTATTCAGGACTGCGGGGACGCAGTATTTT
NA	NA	TRBV12-5	TRBJ1-2	CASGLAALPRYTF	TGTGCTAGTGGTTTGGCCGCCCTACCCCGCTACACCTTC
TRBD1	NA	TRBV4-2	TRBJ2-3	CASSHWDRESDTQYF	TGTGCCAGCAGCCATTGGGACAGGGAGTCAGATACGCAGTATTTT
TRBD2	NA	TRBV5-5	TRBJ2-1	CASSQSWTSGGNEQFF	TGTGCCAGCAGCCAGTCGTGGACTAGCGGGGGGAATGAGCAGTTCTTC
NA	NA	TRBV18	TRBJ1-2	CASSPELLGGSNYGYTF	TGTGCCAGCTCACCAGAATTATTAGGGGGATCAAACTATGGCTACACCTTC
NA	NA	TRBV29-1	TRBJ1-1	CSVKVSLMNTEAFF	TGCAGCGTTAAAGTGTCGCTTATGAACACTGAAGCTTTCTTT
NA	NA	TRBV9	TRBJ1-1	CASSVEGGSDTEAFF	TGTGCCAGCAGCGTAGAGGGCGGGTCGGACACTGAAGCTTTCTTT
NA	NA	TRBV5-1	TRBJ1-1	CASSLESTGTTEAFF	TGCGCCAGCAGCTTGGAATCTACAGGGACCACTGAAGCTTTCTTT
NA	NA	TRBV6-5	TRBJ2-7	CASSYSADSSYEQYF	TGTGCCAGCAGTTACTCGGCAGATTCCTCCTACGAGCAGTACTTC